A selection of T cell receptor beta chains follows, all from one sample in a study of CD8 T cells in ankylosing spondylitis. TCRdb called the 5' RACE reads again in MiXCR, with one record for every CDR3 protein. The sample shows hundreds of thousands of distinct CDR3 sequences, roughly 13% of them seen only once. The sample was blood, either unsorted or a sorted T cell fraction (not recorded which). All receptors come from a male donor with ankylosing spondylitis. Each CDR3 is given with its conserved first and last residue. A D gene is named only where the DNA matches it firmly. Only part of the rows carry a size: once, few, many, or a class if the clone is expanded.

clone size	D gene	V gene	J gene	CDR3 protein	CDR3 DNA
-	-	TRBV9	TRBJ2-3	CASSVTRGLDTQYF	TGTGCCAGCAGCGTGACTAGGGGTTTGGATACGCAGTATTTT
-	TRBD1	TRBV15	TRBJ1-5	CATDLTGAGNQPQHF	TGTGCCACCGACTTGACAGGGGCGGGCAATCAGCCCCAGCATTTT
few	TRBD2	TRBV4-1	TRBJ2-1	CASSPYHTSGMNEQFF	TGCGCCAGCAGCCCCTATCACACTAGCGGGATGAATGAGCAGTTCTTC
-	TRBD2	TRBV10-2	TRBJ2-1	CASGETSGRSYNEQFF	TGCGCCAGCGGGGAGACTAGCGGGAGATCCTACAATGAGCAGTTCTTC
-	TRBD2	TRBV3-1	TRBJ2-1	CASSQQPGLAGAEQFF	TGTGCCAGCAGCCAACAACCGGGACTAGCGGGAGCTGAGCAGTTCTTC
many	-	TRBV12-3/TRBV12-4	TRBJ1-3	CASSFGQSGNTIYF	TGTGCCAGCAGTTTCGGACAATCCGGAAACACCATATATTTT
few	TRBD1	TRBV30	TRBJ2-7	CAWSIGGTGSYEQYF	TGTGCCTGGAGTATAGGGGGCACAGGGTCCTACGAGCAGTACTTC
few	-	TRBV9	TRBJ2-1	CASSVGPGSNEQFF	TGTGCCAGCAGCGTAGGTCCAGGGAGCAATGAGCAGTTCTTC
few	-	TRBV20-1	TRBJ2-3	CSAGLAASDTQYF	TGCAGTGCTGGCTTAGCGGCATCAGATACGCAGTATTTT
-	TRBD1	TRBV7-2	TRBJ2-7	CASSTRTGEYEQYF	TGTGCCAGCAGCACACGGACAGGGGAATACGAGCAGTACTTC
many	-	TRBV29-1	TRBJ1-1	CSGRNTEAFF	TGCAGCGGGAGGAACACTGAAGCTTTCTTT
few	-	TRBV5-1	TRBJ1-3	CASSSLGSGNTIYF	TGCGCCAGCAGCTCCCTTGGGTCTGGAAACACCATATATTTT
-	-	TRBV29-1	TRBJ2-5	CSVGEGGGSKTQYF	TGCAGCGTTGGTGAGGGAGGGGGCTCGAAGACCCAGTACTTC
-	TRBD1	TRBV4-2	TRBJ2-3	CASSQDPTGVQDTQYF	TGTGCCAGCAGCCAAGATCCGACAGGGGTACAAGATACGCAGTATTTT
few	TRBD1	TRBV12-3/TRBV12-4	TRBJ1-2	CASSPDGQGYGYTF	TGTGCCAGCAGTCCTGATGGACAGGGGTATGGCTACACCTTC
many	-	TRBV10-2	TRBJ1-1	CASSEKGQGKNTEAFF	TGCGCCAGCAGTGAAAAGGGCCAGGGGAAGAACACTGAAGCTTTCTTT
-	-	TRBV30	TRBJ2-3	CAWSGGHRYGQYF	TGTGCCTGGAGTGGAGGACATCGCTATGGGCAGTATTTT
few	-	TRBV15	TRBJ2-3	CATSRESDTQYF	TGTGCCACCAGCAGAGAAAGTGATACGCAGTATTTT
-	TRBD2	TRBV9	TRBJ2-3	CASSGTSRMSTDTQYF	TGTGCCAGCAGCGGGACTAGTCGAATGAGCACAGATACGCAGTATTTT
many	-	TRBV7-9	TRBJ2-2	CASRETGLSIGELFF	TGTGCCAGCAGAGAAACGGGACTTAGCATCGGGGAGCTGTTTTTT
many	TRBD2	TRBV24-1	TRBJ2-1	CATRLIAGASYNEQFF	TGTGCCACTCGACTTATAGCGGGAGCCTCCTACAATGAGCAGTTCTTC
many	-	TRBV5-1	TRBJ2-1	CASSPDGVYNEQFF	TGCGCCAGCAGCCCGGACGGAGTTTACAATGAGCAGTTCTTC
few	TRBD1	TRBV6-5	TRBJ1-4	CASSYSGDRINEKLFF	TGTGCCAGCAGTTACTCTGGGGACAGAATTAATGAAAAACTGTTTTTT
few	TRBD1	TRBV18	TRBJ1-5	CASSQWVGQGEQPQHF	TGTGCCAGCTCCCAATGGGTAGGACAGGGTGAACAGCCCCAGCATTTT
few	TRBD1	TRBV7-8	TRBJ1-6	CASGTANSPLHF	TGTGCCAGCGGGACAGCGAATTCACCCCTCCACTTT
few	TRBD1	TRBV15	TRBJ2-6	CATSTPGQAVAGANVLTF	TGTGCCACCAGCACTCCGGGACAGGCTGTAGCTGGGGCCAACGTCCTGACTTTC
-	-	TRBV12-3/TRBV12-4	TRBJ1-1	CASSLGGTGNVAEAFF	TGTGCCAGCAGTTTAGGTGGGACTGGGAATGTGGCTGAAGCTTTCTTT
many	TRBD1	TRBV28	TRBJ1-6	CASRGPGQGPGGGSPLHF	TGTGCCAGCAGAGGCCCGGGACAGGGACCTGGTGGAGGTTCACCCCTCCACTTT
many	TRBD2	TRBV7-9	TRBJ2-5	CASSPWTSGEETQYF	TGTGCCAGCAGCCCATGGACTAGCGGAGAAGAGACCCAGTACTTC
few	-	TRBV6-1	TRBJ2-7	CASSQPLVGGEQYF	TGTGCCAGCAGTCAACCGCTTGTAGGTGGCGAGCAGTACTTC
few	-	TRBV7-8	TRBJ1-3	CASSLVGSSGNTIYF	TGTGCCAGCAGCTTAGTTGGAAGCTCTGGAAACACCATATATTTT
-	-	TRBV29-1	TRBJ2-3	CSVDSSGRGATSTQYF	TGCAGCGTTGACTCCAGTGGGAGGGGGGCCACTTCTACGCAGTATTTT
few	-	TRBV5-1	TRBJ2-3	CASSLEFPSSTDTQYF	TGCGCCAGCAGCTTGGAGTTCCCATCTAGCACAGATACGCAGTATTTT
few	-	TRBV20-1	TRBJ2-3	CSASGGPNTQYF	TGCAGTGCTAGCGGGGGGCCGAATACGCAGTATTTT
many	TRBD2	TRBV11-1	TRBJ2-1	CASSLARPNQGTSGMWNEQFF	TGTGCCAGCAGCTTAGCCAGGCCGAACCAGGGGACTAGCGGGATGTGGAATGAGCAGTTCTTC
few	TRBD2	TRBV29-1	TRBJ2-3	CSVRGAGGRSTDTQYF	TGCAGCGTCCGAGGGGCGGGAGGGAGGAGCACAGATACGCAGTATTTT
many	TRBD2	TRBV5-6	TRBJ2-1	CASSLIGTSGVNEQFF	TGTGCCAGCAGCTTGATCGGGACTAGCGGGGTCAATGAGCAGTTCTTC
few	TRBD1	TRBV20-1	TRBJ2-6	CSATRDSLSGANVLTF	TGCAGTGCAACCCGGGACAGCCTCTCTGGGGCCAACGTCCTGACTTTC
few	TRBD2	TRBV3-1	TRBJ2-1	CASSQSSGRAGAYNEQFF	TGTGCCAGCAGCCAATCCAGCGGGAGGGCCGGGGCCTACAATGAGCAGTTCTTC
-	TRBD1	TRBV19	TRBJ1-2	CASSFGQGVYGYTF	TGTGCCAGTAGTTTTGGACAGGGCGTCTATGGCTACACCTTC
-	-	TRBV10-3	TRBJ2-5	CAISETRGDSQETQYF	TGTGCCATCAGTGAGACTAGGGGGGACAGCCAAGAGACCCAGTACTTC
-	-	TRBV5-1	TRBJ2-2	CASSLEQQDTGELFF	TGCGCCAGCAGCTTGGAACAGCAAGACACCGGGGAGCTGTTTTTT
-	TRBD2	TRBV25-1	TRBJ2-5	CASSKGLAGQETQYF	TGTGCCAGCAGTAAGGGACTAGCGGGCCAAGAGACCCAGTACTTC
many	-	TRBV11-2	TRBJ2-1	CASSLEGSFWVNEQFF	TGTGCCAGCAGCTTAGAGGGGTCTTTTTGGGTTAATGAGCAGTTCTTC
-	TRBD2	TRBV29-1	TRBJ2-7	CSVAGQGLASSDEQYF	TGCTCGGTCGCCGGTCAGGGACTAGCGAGTTCGGACGAGCAGTACTTC
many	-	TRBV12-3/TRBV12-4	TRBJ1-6	CASSWRDNSPLHF	TGTGCCAGCAGTTGGAGGGATAATTCACCCCTCCACTTT
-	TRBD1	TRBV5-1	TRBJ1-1	CASSSIPGQGAEAFF	TGCGCCAGCAGCAGCATCCCGGGACAGGGGGCTGAAGCTTTCTTT